This T cell receptor (beta chain) was recorded in a study of blood T cell repertoires in COVID-19. TCRdb's copy holds only in-frame clones and misses some; the assay was immunoSEQ multiplex PCR. The sample holds around 200,000 clones; more than 75% are singletons and the top ten take approximately 4%. Germline loops: CDR1 MNHNS, CDR2 SASEGT. There are 13 residues in the CDR3. V was clipped by 3 bases and J by 10 bases; unmatched bases: 6. This chain links TRBV6-1 with TRBJ2-3; 8 bases are shared with TRBD2. The source of this sequence is a man younger than 35 with active or convalescent COVID-19. Sequenced sample: peripheral blood. The chain's CDR3 is CASSDPGGVAQYF. The CDR3 DNA follows: TGTGCCAGCAGTGACCCCGGGGGGGTAGCGCAGTATTTT.